This T cell receptor beta chain comes out of a study of CD8+ T cells in alopecia areata. Study results and caveats: Shared TCR sequences were less clear between patients than in mice, possibly partly from HLA diversity.

Sequencing relied on a cDNA template that was reverse transcribed from extracted RNA. Libraries were prepared by immunoSEQ multiplex PCR; TCRdb keeps only in-frame clonotypes and omits some of them. The profile covers 100,000 to 150,000 clones, with roughly two thirds appearing a single time and around 2.8% taken by the ten largest. Concerning this clone itself: Its antigen is as yet unknown.

The trim removed 5 bases at V and 1 base at J, leaving 5 bases unmatched. In germline, CDR1 is SGHNT, CDR2 YYREEE (reference sequence). The CDR3 covers 15 residues. The receptor comes from a human donor in good health. The specimen sequenced was CD4+ T cells sorted from blood. This chain joins TRBV5-4 and TRBJ2-2; 7 bases agree with TRBD1. CDR3 DNA: TGTGCCAGCAGATCAGGGGGATTGAACACCGGGGAGCTGTTTTTT. It codes for CASRSGGLNTGELFF.